Included here is one T cell receptor beta chain sequence, with context. V lost 5 bases and J lost 9; bases outside the gene matches: 17. Germline CDR1 is MNHEY and CDR2 is SMNVEV (reference sequence). This CDR3 has 16 amino acids. This entry belongs to a study of cytotoxic CD8 clonotypes in ibrutinib-treated CLL. Clones were sequenced by immunoSEQ multiplex PCR, and TCRdb holds only the in-frame ones, with some missing. Among 120,000 to 150,000 clones listed, roughly 77% were seen once. The sequence came from a human donor with chronic lymphocytic leukemia. The chain links TRBV27 to TRBJ2-5, with 8 bases lining up with TRBD2. The sequencing here drew on PBMCs, taken after 12 months of ibrutinib treatment. The CDR3 spells CASSLLSAGDRGPQYF. For the CDR3, the DNA is TGTGCCAGCAGTCTACTGTCAGCGGGGGACCGGGGGCCCCAGTACTTC.